These T cell receptor beta chains were read from a single sample in a study of monozygotic twins with inflammatory bowel disease. With the 5' RACE reads reprocessed, TCRdb shows one record per CDR3 protein and no DNA. The sample spans 420,000 or so distinct CDR3 sequences; the ten largest clones claim around 2.4%. The sequencing sample was made of blood. The receptors derive from a human donor with ulcerative colitis or Crohn's disease, or a healthy co-twin of an affected twin (not recorded which). Each CDR3 is given with its conserved first and last residue.

TRBJ1-1	TRBV7-2	CASSPSQVGPTEAFF
TRBJ2-3	TRBV20-1	CSARDHTDTQYF
TRBJ1-4	TRBV5-6	CASSLKQQGEKLFF
TRBJ2-2	TRBV9	CASSVGGNTGELFF
TRBJ1-3	TRBV28	CASSSHSSGNTIYF
TRBJ1-4	TRBV7-2	CASSLGGGLEKLFF
TRBJ2-4	TRBV20-1	CSAEDLAKNIQYF
TRBJ2-7	TRBV20-1	CSASRGLDEQYF
TRBJ1-2	TRBV12-2	CASRIALRDGYTF
TRBJ2-1	TRBV7-9	CASSLVPRGSTNEQFF
TRBJ2-1	TRBV5-1	CASSPDFNEQFF
TRBJ2-7	TRBV6-2/TRBV6-3	CASSYDGAGKEQYF
TRBJ1-1	TRBV27	CASLLRRGTEAFF
TRBJ2-1	TRBV10-3	CAISAQGSYNEQFF
TRBJ2-5	TRBV7-2	CASSLRGAEETQYF
TRBJ1-3	TRBV20-1	CSASLPNSGNTIYF
TRBJ2-7	TRBV7-2	CASSLGLRLDGYEQYF
TRBJ2-1	TRBV28	CASSKGGREQFF
TRBJ1-6	TRBV5-5	CASSIRDTLLSYNSPLHF
TRBJ2-7	TRBV2	CASSEWVENEQYF
TRBJ1-1	TRBV5-4	CASSLARGQGEAFF
TRBJ1-5	TRBV7-2	CASSPGTGPSFNQPQHF
TRBJ2-7	TRBV7-6	CASSLAIPSRDYEQYF
TRBJ2-7	TRBV5-1	CASRVTSGIQHEQYF
TRBJ2-3	TRBV20-1	CSAGGEEEEVGDTQYF
TRBJ2-6	TRBV5-1	CASSWRQGSSGANVLTF
TRBJ2-5	TRBV20-1	CSASRTSGSFAETQYF
TRBJ2-1	TRBV6-1	CASRKSQGPFYNEQFF
TRBJ2-1	TRBV5-1	CASSLWQAGANEQFF
TRBJ2-2	TRBV2	CASSSEALETGELFF
TRBJ2-1	TRBV30	CAWRRGSSNEQFF
TRBJ1-4	TRBV6-5	CASSSLTGGKNEKLFF
TRBJ1-1	TRBV13	CASSPTGQMNTEAFF
TRBJ1-2	TRBV29-1	CSVEWVGTYYGYTF
TRBJ2-5	TRBV7-9	CATDGTSLETQYF
TRBJ2-3	TRBV3-1	CASSQVKSNTQYF
TRBJ2-1	TRBV11-2	CASSLAGTSAREQFF